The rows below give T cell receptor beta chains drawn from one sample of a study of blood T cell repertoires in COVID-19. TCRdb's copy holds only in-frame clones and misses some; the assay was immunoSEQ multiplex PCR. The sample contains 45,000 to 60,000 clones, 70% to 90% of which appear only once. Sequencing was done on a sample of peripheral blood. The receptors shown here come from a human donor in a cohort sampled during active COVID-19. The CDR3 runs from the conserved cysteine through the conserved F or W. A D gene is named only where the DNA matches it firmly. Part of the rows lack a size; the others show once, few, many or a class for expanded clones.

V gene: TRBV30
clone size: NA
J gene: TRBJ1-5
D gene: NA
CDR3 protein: CAWSQASNQPQHF
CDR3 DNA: TGTGCCTGGAGTCAGGCGAGCAATCAGCCCCAGCATTTT

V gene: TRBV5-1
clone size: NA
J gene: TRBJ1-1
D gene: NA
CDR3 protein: CASSLAGLSTEAFF
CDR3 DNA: TGCGCCAGCAGCTTGGCAGGCCTGAGTACTGAAGCTTTCTTT

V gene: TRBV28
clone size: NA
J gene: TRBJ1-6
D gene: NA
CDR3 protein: CASSIDGSYNSPLHF
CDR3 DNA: TGTGCCAGCAGTATCGACGGGTCCTACAATTCACCCCTCCACTTT

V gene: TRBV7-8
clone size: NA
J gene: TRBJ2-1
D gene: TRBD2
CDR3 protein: CASSAGGSSYNEQFF
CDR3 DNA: TGTGCCAGCAGCGCCGGCGGGAGCTCCTACAATGAGCAGTTCTTC

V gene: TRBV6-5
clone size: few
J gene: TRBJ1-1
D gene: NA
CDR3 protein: CASCLNTLASEAFF
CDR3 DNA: TGTGCCAGCTGCTTGAACACGTTGGCCTCTGAAGCTTTCTTT

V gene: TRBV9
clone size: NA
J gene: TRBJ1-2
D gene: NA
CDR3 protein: CASSPGENYGYTF
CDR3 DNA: TGTGCCAGCAGCCCAGGGGAAAACTATGGCTACACCTTC

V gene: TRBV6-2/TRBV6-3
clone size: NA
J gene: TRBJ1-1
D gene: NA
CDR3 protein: CASSLHMNTEAFF
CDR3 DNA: TGTGCCAGCAGCCTACACATGAACACTGAAGCTTTCTTT

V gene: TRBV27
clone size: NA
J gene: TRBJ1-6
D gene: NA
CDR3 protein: CASSFLSAGLYNSPLHF
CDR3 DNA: TGTGCCAGCAGTTTCCTTTCGGCAGGGTTGTATAATTCACCCCTCCACTTT

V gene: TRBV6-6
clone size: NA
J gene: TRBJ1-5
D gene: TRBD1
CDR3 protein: CASRETGKQPQHF
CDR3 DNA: TGTGCCAGCAGAGAGACAGGGAAACAGCCCCAGCATTTT

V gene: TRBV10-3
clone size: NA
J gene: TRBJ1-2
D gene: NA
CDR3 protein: CAISEINSNYGYTF
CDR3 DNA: TGTGCCATCAGTGAAATTAACTCTAACTATGGCTACACCTTC

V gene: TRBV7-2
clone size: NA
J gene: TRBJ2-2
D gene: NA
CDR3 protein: CASSLRGRIVTGELFF
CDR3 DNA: TGTGCCAGCAGCCTGCGGGGCAGAATAGTAACCGGGGAGCTGTTTTTT

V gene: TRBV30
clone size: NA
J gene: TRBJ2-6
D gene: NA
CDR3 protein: CAWSVSGAGANVLTF
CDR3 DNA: TGTGCCTGGAGTGTATCCGGGGCTGGGGCCAACGTCCTGACTTTC

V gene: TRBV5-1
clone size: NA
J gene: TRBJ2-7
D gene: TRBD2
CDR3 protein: CASSLGREGIAGDNYEQYF
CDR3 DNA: TGCGCCAGCAGCTTGGGGAGGGAAGGGATAGCGGGGGACAACTACGAGCAGTACTTC

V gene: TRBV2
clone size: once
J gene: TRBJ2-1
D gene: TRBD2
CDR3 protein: CASRGDYSYNEQFF
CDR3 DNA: TGTGCCAGCAGAGGGGACTACTCCTACAATGAGCAGTTCTTC

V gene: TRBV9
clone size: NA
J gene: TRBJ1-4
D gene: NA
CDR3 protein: CASSAGPGTYEKLFF
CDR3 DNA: TGTGCCAGCAGCGCGGGCCCGGGAACGTATGAAAAACTGTTTTTT

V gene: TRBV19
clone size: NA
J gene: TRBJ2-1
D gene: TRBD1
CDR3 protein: CASSGTGGLNEQFF
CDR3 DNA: TGTGCCAGTAGCGGGACAGGGGGCTTGAATGAGCAGTTCTTC

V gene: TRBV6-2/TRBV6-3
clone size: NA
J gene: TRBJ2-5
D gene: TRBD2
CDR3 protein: CASSPGLAGQETQYF
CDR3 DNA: TGTGCCAGCAGTCCCGGACTAGCGGGGCAAGAGACCCAGTACTTC

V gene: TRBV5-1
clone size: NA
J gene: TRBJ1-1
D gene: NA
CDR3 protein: CASSLSSVSLNTEAFF
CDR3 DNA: TGCGCCAGCAGCTTGTCCAGCGTCTCGTTGAACACTGAAGCTTTCTTT

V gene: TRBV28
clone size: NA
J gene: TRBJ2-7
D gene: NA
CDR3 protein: CASSLLGGQYEQYF
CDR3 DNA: TGTGCCAGCAGTTTATTGGGGGGGCAGTACGAGCAGTACTTC

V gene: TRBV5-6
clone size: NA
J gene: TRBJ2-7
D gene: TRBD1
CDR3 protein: CASSERTGNPYEQYF
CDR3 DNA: TGTGCCAGCAGCGAGAGGACAGGGAACCCCTACGAGCAGTACTTC

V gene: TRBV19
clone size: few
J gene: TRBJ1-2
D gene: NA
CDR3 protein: CATNVPGDYGYTF
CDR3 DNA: TGTGCCACTAATGTCCCAGGGGACTATGGCTACACCTTC

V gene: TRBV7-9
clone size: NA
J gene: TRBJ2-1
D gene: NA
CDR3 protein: CASSYRGGDNEQFF
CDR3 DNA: TGTGCCAGCAGCTACCGGGGCGGGGATAATGAGCAGTTCTTC